The 28 T cell receptor beta chains listed next were all sequenced from one sample in a study of T cell responses to AZD1222 COVID-19 vaccine. Libraries were prepared by immunoSEQ multiplex PCR; TCRdb keeps only in-frame clonotypes and omits some of them. The data show just under 55,000 clones, around 90% seen once. The sample in question was peripheral blood, obtained on day 0 of AZD1222 vaccination. The receptors here all came from an adult in good health.

V is TRBV3-1 (or the pseudogene TRBV3-2) and J is TRBJ2-1; 13 bases agree with TRBD2. Germline V CDR1 and CDR2: LGHDT, YNNKEL (reference sequence). The CDR3 is 15 amino acids. V lost 4 bases and J lost 9; bases outside the gene matches: 6. The CDR3 here is CASSPGLAGASEQFF. CDR3 in DNA: TGTGCCAGCAGCCCCGGACTAGCGGGGGCATCTGAGCAGTTCTTC.

This clone came up once. The chain combines TRBV11-2 with TRBJ1-6, with TRBD1 as a possible D gene (6 bases). Germline V lookup: CDR1 SGHAT, CDR2 FQNNGV. Trimming shortened V by 1 base and J by 0 bases, and 13 bases separated the two germline ends. The CDR3 sequence is 18 residues long. The CDR3 region has the DNA TGTGCCAGCAGCTTAGTAGGGGGGTTACACTCCTATAATTCACCCCTCCACTTT. It specifies CASSLVGGLHSYNSPLHF. The whole variable domain, remainder taken from reference TRBV11-2 and TRBJ1-6, is EAGVAQSPRYKIIEKRQSVAFWCNPISGHATLYWYQQILGQGPKLLIQFQNNGVVDDSQLPKDRFSAERLKGVDSTLKIQPAKLEDSAVYLCASSLVGGLHSYNSPLHFGNGTRLTVT.

The rearrangement uses TRBV7-2 and TRBJ2-3, with 12 bases fitting TRBD1. The CDR3 totals 18 residues. CDR1 SGHTA and CDR2 FQGNSA come from the germline V gene. The ends lost 1 base at V and 7 bases at J; junction bases unmatched: 12. CDR3 sequence: CASSLVPPGTGGVNTQYF. DNA of the CDR3: TGTGCCAGCAGCTTAGTTCCTCCCGGGACAGGGGGCGTCAATACGCAGTATTTT.

The chain is built from TRBV6-2 or TRBV6-3 and TRBJ1-5; the match to TRBD1 covers 8 bases. The CDR3 totals 16 residues. V gave up 5 bases and J gave up 4 bases; unmatched junction bases: 10. Germline assignment: CDR1 MNHEY and CDR2 SVGEGT. The CDR3 spells CASSKGQAVRNQPQHF. CDR3 sequence (DNA): TGTGCCAGCAGTAAGGGACAGGCCGTCAGGAATCAGCCCCAGCATTTT.

This clone was found a few times. This sequence joins TRBV7-3 and TRBJ1-4; tentative D call: TRBD1 (6 bases). The V gene's germline CDR1 is SGHTA and CDR2 FQGTGA. V lost 5 bases and J lost 5, with 15 bases in between. This CDR3 spans 15 amino acids. As DNA, the CDR3 is TGTGCCAGCAGCCCTGGGGGGCAGCGCAATGAAAAACTGTTTTTT. This translates into CASSPGGQRNEKLFF.

The J gene is TRBJ1-2, the V gene TRBV12-3 or TRBV12-4, with 7 bases fitting TRBD1. The CDR3 is 13 amino acids. V shed 7 bases and J 4 bases; nucleotides not matched to a gene: 6. For the CDR3, the DNA is TGTGCCAGCAAGGACAGGAGTTTCTATGGCTACACCTTC. This translates into CASKDRSFYGYTF.

The V gene is TRBV28, the J gene TRBJ2-7; D perhaps matches TRBD2 (6 bases). Germline values: CDR1 MDHEN, CDR2 SYDVKM. The V gene lost 5 bases and the J gene lost 6 bases, with 14 bases spanning the gap. The CDR3 is 13 residues long. In DNA, the CDR3 is TGTGCCAGCAGTGGAGGGTGGGTCGGCGAGCAGTACTTC. Translated, it gives CASSGGWVGEQYF.

The gene calls are TRBV27 and TRBJ1-4; 9 bases fit TRBD1. After removal of 5 bases from V and 7 bases from J, the junction contained 8 bases not matched to a gene. CDR1 and CDR2 (germline): MNHEY, SMNVEV (reference sequence). The CDR3 is 15 amino acids. CDR3 sequence reads: CASSLGDRVGEKLFF. The CDR3 coding sequence is TGTGCCAGCAGTCTAGGGGACAGGGTGGGTGAAAAACTGTTTTTT.

The chain employs TRBV5-4 and TRBJ2-3; D remains unclear. CDR3 length equals 14 residues. The ends were cut back, 5 bases at V and 1 base at J, with 11 bases in the middle. CDR1 is SGHNT, CDR2 YYREEE, per germline (reference sequence). The CDR3 protein is CASSLGGRTDTQYF. The CDR3 DNA follows: TGTGCCAGCAGTCTAGGCGGACGCACAGATACGCAGTATTTT.

Written as DNA, the CDR3 is TGTGCCAGCAGCGCAGGACTAGTTCGAGAGCAGTACTTC. As protein: CASSAGLVREQYF. The chain couples TRBV7-2 to TRBJ2-7, with 7 bases that match TRBD2. V trimming: 5 bases; J trimming: 7 bases; junction bases outside the gene matches: 8. CDR3 size: 13 residues. Germline loops: CDR1 SGHTA, CDR2 FQGNSA.

The chain is built from TRBV5-1 and TRBJ2-6; D possibly corresponds to TRBD2 (5 bases). The CDR3 is made up of 15 amino acids. V lost 2 bases and J 0 bases, leaving 6 bases between the germline ends. Germline CDR1 is SGHRS and CDR2 is YFSETQ. CDR3 in amino acids: CASSLRDSGANVLTF. CDR3 DNA: TGCGCCAGCAGCTTACGGGACTCTGGGGCCAACGTCCTGACTTTC.

The chain is built from TRBV10-3 and TRBJ2-1; 8 bases align to TRBD2. This CDR3 region has 15 residues. Per germline, CDR1 ENHRY and CDR2 SYGVKD. V lost 1 base and J lost 9; bases outside the gene matches: 8. The CDR3 bases are TGTGCCATCAGTGAGTTAGGTAGCGGGGTGGGTGAGCAGTTCTTC. Residues: CAISELGSGVGEQFF.

The gene calls are TRBV19 and TRBJ1-2, with D possibly TRBD1 on 5 matching bases. Germline V gene lookup returns CDR1 LNHDA and CDR2 SQIVND (reference sequence). CDR3 length: 17 amino acids. V lost 7 bases to trimming and J lost 4 bases, with 25 bases between them. The DNA for the CDR3 is TGTGCCAGTAACCCTTCGGACGTAATGGACGGGGGCTATGGCTACACCTTC. Residues: CASNPSDVMDGGYGYTF.

The V call is TRBV7-6, the J call TRBJ2-1; tentative D call: TRBD2 (6 bases). V lost 1 base and J 6 bases, leaving 13 bases between the germline ends. Germline assignment: CDR1 SGHVS and CDR2 FNYEAQ. This CDR3 region has 15 residues. In DNA, the CDR3 is TGTGCCAGCAGCTTAGGGCTAGGAGGGACCAATGAGCAGTTCTTC. Encoded protein: CASSLGLGGTNEQFF.

V gene TRBV3-1 (or the pseudogene TRBV3-2) combines with J gene TRBJ1-4; D is ambiguous. Trimming pared 4 bases from V and 3 bases from J, leaving 9 bases between. From germline, CDR1 is LGHDT and CDR2 YNNKEL (reference sequence). The CDR3 totals 14 residues. CDR3 nucleotides: TGTGCCAGCAGCCGGCAGTGGGCTAATGAAAAACTGTTTTTT. Translated, it gives CASSRQWANEKLFF.

The V gene is TRBV28, the J gene TRBJ1-2; D gene ambiguous. The germline V gene encodes CDR1 MDHEN and CDR2 SYDVKM. This CDR3 has 14 amino acids. V shed 5 bases and J shed 6 bases, with 16 bases lying between them. The CDR3 DNA is TGTGCCAGCAGTCCACGGACCCCCGGGGATGGCTACACCTTC. Translating gives CASSPRTPGDGYTF.

This clone is a singleton in its sample. The V gene is TRBV6-5, the J gene TRBJ2-2, with D tentatively TRBD2 (6 bases). In germline, CDR1 is MNHEY, CDR2 SVGAGI. The CDR3 is made up of 14 amino acids. Trimming took off 6 bases at V and 7 bases at J, with 15 bases between the two ends. CDR3 protein: CASRPRGRGGELFF. The DNA of the CDR3 is TGTGCCAGCAGACCGCGGGGCCGAGGCGGGGAGCTGTTTTTT.

The CDR3 sequence is CASSLGQNSPLHF. The CDR3, as DNA: TGTGCCAGCAGCTTAGGACAGAATTCACCCCTCCACTTT. The chain couples TRBV7-9 to TRBJ1-6; D is possibly TRBD1 (5 bases). The V gene's germline CDR1 is SEHNR and CDR2 FQNEAQ (reference sequence). With 1 base removed from V and 7 bases from J, the gap between germline ends came to 5 bases. There are 13 residues in the CDR3.

The J gene is TRBJ1-2, the V gene TRBV6-4; TRBD1 is a possible D gene (6 bases). Germline V gives CDR1 MRHNA, CDR2 SNTAGT. V lost 4 bases and J lost 0, with 24 bases in between. The CDR3 has 19 amino acids. The CDR3 sequence is CASSAIHRDTVNPNYGYTF. CDR3 sequence (DNA): TGTGCCAGCAGTGCGATTCACCGGGACACAGTGAACCCTAACTATGGCTACACCTTC.

This clone was detected only a few times. The V gene is TRBV12-3 or TRBV12-4, the J gene TRBJ2-1, with D unresolved. V shed 6 bases and J shed 10 bases, with 10 bases lying between them. The CDR3 length is 11 residues. The CDR3 DNA reads TGTGCCAGCAGGAAGTTTGGGGAGCAGTTCTTC. Translating it yields CASRKFGEQFF.

This sequence joins TRBV7-8 and TRBJ2-7, with 11 nucleotides matching TRBD1. V lost 4 bases, J lost 6 bases, and 2 bases stayed unmatched. The germline V gene encodes CDR1 SGHVS and CDR2 FQNEAQ. This CDR3 spans 13 amino acids. This CDR3 is CASSSGQGGEQYF. CDR3 sequence (DNA): TGTGCCAGCAGCTCGGGACAGGGGGGCGAGCAGTACTTC. The full variable domain, rest sourced from reference TRBV7-8 and TRBJ2-7, is GAGVSQSPRYKVAKRGQDVALRCDPISGHVSLFWYQQALGQGPEFLTYFQNEAQLDKSGLPSDRFFAERPEGSVSTLKIQRTQQEDSAVYLCASSSGQGGEQYFGPGTRLTVT.

The J gene is TRBJ2-2, the V gene TRBV5-1; 10 bases match TRBD1. Looked up from germline, CDR1 is SGHRS and CDR2 is YFSETQ. The CDR3 length is 16 residues. Trimming cost V 4 bases and J 5 bases; bases outside gene matches: 8. The CDR3 DNA follows: TGCGCCAGCAGCCTAGTGACAGGGGGCTTGACCGGGGAGCTGTTTTTT. This codes for CASSLVTGGLTGELFF.

This chain links TRBV19 with TRBJ1-4; weak D call: TRBD1 (5 bases). The CDR3 extends over 14 amino acids. Looked up from germline, CDR1 is LNHDA and CDR2 is SQIVND (reference sequence). Trimming removed 6 bases at V and 8 bases at J, with 16 bases between. The CDR3 is CASSPRGVQEKLFF. In nucleotides, the CDR3 is TGTGCCAGTAGCCCTCGGGGGGTTCAGGAAAAACTGTTTTTT.

The genes are TRBV2 and TRBJ1-5; D ambiguous. The germline CDR1 and CDR2 sequences are SNHLY and FYNNEI. V was trimmed by 7 bases and J by 4 bases, leaving 17 bases between them. The CDR3 covers 15 residues. The CDR3 loop is CASKVPVAGNQPQHF. In DNA, the CDR3 is TGTGCCAGCAAGGTTCCGGTGGCTGGTAATCAGCCCCAGCATTTT.

This clone came up once. The gene calls are TRBV7-9 and TRBJ1-1, with D perhaps TRBD1 (6 bases). Germline-derived CDR1 and CDR2 are SEHNR and FQNEAQ (reference sequence). Trimming pared 5 bases from V and 4 bases from J, leaving 8 bases between. The CDR3 covers 12 residues. This chain's CDR3 is CASSEQGTEAFF. The CDR3 DNA reads TGTGCCAGCAGCGAACAGGGCACTGAAGCTTTCTTT.

V gene TRBV7-9 combines with J gene TRBJ2-5, with D hard to call. The V end lost 5 bases, the J end lost 5 bases, and 12 bases lay between the germline ends. Germline V gene sequence: CDR1 SEHNR, CDR2 FQNEAQ (reference sequence). The CDR3 length is 13 residues. CDR3 in amino acids: CASSPSTPETQYF. In DNA, the CDR3 is TGTGCCAGCAGCCCCTCGACCCCTGAGACCCAGTACTTC. Variable domain in full (rest from reference TRBV7-9 and TRBJ2-5): DTGVSQNPRHKITKRGQNVTFRCDPISEHNRLYWYRQTLGQGPEFLTYFQNEAQLEKSRLLSDRFSAERPKGSFSTLEIQRTEQGDSAMYLCASSPSTPETQYFGPGTRLLVL.

The chain employs TRBV29-1 and TRBJ2-7; TRBD1 might be the D (5 bases). The germline V gene has CDR1 SQVTM and CDR2 ANQGSEA. Between the trimmed V and J ends, which lost 6 bases and 0 bases, there was a span of 9 bases. This CDR3 has 12 residues. For the CDR3, the DNA is TGCAGCGTAACAGGTGACTCCTACGAGCAGTACTTC. This codes for CSVTGDSYEQYF.

This chain joins TRBV12-3 or TRBV12-4 and TRBJ1-1; possible D gene TRBD1, 5 bases. V was clipped by 5 bases and J by 4 bases, with 11 bases between them. The length of the CDR3 is 13 residues. DNA of the CDR3: TGTGCCAGCAGTACCAGGGTGGGCACTGAAGCTTTCTTT. It specifies CASSTRVGTEAFF.